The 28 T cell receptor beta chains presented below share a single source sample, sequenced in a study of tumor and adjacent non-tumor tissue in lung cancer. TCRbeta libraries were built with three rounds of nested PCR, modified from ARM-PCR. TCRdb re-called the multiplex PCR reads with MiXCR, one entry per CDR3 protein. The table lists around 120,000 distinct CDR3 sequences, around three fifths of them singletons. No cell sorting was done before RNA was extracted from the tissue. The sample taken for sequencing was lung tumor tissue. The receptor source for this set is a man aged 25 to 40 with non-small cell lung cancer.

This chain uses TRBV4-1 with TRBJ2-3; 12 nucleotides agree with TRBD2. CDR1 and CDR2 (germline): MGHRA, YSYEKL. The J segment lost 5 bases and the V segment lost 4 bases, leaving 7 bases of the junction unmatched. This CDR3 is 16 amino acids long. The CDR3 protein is CASSLTSGGSRDTQYF. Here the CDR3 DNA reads TGCGCCAGCAGCCTCACTAGCGGGGGGAGTAGAGATACGCAGTATTTT.

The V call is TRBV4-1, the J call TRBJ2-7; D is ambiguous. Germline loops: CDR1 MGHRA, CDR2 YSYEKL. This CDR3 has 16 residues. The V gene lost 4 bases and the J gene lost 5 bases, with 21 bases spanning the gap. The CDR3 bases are TGCGCCAGCAGCCGAGATTTCGCGCACACCACAGACGAGCAGTACTTC. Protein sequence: CASSRDFAHTTDEQYF.

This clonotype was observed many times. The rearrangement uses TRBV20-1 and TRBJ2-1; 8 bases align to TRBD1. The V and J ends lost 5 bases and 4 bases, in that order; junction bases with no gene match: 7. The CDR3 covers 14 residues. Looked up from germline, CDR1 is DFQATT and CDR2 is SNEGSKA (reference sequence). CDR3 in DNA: TGCAGTGCTCGATCCGGGACAGGTTACAATGAGCAGTTCTTC. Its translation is CSARSGTGYNEQFF.

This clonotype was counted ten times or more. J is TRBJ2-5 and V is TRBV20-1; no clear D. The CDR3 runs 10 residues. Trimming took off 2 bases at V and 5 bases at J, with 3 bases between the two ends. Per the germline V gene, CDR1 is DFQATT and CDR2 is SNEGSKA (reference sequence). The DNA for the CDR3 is TGCAGTGCTAGACAGGAGACCCAGTACTTC. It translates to CSARQETQYF.

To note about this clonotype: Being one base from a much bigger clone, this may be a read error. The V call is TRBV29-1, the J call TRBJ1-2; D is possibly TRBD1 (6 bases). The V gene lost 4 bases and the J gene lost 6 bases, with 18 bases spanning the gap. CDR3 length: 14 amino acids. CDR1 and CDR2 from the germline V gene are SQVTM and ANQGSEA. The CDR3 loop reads CSVVRTQGSDGYTF. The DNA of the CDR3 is TGCAGCGTTGTTCGGACTCAGGGGTCAGATGGCTACACCTTC. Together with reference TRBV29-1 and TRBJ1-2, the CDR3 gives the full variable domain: SAVISQKPSRDICQRGTSLTIQCQVDSQVTMMFWYRQQPGQSLTLIATANQGSEATYESGFVIDKFPISRPNLTFSTLTVSNMSPEDSSIYLCSVVRTQGSDGYTFGSGTRLTVV.

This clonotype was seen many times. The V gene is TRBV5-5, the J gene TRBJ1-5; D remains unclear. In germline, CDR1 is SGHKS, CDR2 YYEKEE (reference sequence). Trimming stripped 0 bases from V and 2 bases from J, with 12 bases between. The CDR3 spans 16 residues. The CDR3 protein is CASSLVTVSGNQPQHF. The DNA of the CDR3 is TGTGCCAGCAGCTTGGTAACGGTTTCCGGCAATCAGCCCCAGCATTTT.

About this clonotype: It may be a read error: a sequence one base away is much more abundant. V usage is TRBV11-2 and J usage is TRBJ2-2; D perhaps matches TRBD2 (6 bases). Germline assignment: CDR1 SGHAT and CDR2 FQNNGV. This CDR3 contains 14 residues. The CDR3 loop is CASGLAANPGELFF. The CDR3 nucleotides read TGTGCCAGCGGCTTAGCGGCTAATCCCGGGGAGCTGTTTTTT.

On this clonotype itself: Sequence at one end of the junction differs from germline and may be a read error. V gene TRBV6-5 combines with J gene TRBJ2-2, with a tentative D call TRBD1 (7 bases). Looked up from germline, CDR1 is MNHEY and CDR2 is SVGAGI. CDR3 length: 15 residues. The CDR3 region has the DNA TGTGCCAGCAGTGCCCGGGACAGCCGATCGGGGGAGTTGTTTTTT. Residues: CASSARDSRSGELFF.

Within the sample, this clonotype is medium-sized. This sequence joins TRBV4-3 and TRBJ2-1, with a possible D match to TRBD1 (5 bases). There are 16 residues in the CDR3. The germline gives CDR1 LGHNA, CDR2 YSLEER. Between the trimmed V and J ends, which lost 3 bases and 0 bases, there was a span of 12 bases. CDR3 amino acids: CASSQSRQISYNEQFF. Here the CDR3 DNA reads TGCGCCAGCAGCCAGAGTCGACAGATCTCCTACAATGAGCAGTTCTTC.

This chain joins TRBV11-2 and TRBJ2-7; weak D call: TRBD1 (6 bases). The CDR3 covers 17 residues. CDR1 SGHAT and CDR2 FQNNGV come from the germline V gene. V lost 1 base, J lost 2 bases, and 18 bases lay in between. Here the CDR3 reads CASSLGPRDKAPYEQYF. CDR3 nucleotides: TGTGCCAGCAGCTTAGGACCTAGGGACAAGGCCCCCTACGAGCAGTACTTC.

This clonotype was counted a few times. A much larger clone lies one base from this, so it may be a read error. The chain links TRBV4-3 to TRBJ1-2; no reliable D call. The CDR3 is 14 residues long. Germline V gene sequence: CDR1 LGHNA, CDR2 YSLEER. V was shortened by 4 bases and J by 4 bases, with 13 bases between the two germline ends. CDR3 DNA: TGCGCCAGCAGCCTCGCGGGTATTTCCTATGGCTACACCTTC. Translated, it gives CASSLAGISYGYTF.

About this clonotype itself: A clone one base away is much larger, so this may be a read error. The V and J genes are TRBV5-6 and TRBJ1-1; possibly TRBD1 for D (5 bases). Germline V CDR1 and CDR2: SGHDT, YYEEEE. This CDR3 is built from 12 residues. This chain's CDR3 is CASSRGGTEALF. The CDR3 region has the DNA TGTGCCAGCAGCCGGGGGGGGACTGAAGCTCTCTTT.

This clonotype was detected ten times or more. The CDR3 DNA sequence: TGCAGCGTTGAAAGCGGGGGGCGGGGAGAGACCCAGTACTTC. It codes for CSVESGGRGETQYF. V and J are TRBV29-1 and TRBJ2-5; 9 bases fit TRBD2. Germline V lookup: CDR1 SQVTM, CDR2 ANQGSEA. The CDR3 contains 14 residues. J lost 4 bases, V lost 2 bases, and 5 bases had no gene match.

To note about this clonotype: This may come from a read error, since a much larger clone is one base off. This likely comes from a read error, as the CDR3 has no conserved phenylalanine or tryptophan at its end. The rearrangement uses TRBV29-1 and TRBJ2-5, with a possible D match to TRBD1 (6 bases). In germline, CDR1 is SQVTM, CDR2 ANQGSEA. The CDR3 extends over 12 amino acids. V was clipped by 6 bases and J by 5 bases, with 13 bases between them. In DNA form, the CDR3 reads TGCAGCGTGGGGGACATTGGGGAGACCCAGTACTAC. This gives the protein CSVGDIGETQYY.

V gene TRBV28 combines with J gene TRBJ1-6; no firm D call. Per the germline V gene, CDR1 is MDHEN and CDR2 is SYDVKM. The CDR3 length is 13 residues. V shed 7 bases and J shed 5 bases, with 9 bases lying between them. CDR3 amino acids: CASMASHNSPLHF. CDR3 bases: TGTGCCAGCATGGCCAGTCATAATTCACCCCTCCACTTT. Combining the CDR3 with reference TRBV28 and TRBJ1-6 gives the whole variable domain DVKVTQSSRYLVKRTGEKVFLECVQDMDHENMFWYRQDPGLGLRLIYFSYDVKMKEKGDIPEGYSVSREKKERFSLILESASTNQTSMYLCASMASHNSPLHFGNGTRLTVT.

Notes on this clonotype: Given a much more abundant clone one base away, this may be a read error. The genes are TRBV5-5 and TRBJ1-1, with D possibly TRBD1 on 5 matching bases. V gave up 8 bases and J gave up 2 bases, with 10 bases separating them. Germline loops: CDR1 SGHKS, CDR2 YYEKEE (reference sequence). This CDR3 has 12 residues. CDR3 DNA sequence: TGTGCCAGTGGGGGGTATAACACTGAAGCTTTCTTT. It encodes CASGGYNTEAFF. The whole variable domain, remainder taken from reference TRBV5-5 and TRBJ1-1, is DAGVTQSPTHLIKTRGQQVTLRCSPISGHKSVSWYQQVLGQGPQFIFQYYEKEERGRGNFPDRFSARQFPNYSSELNVNALLLGDSALYLCASGGYNTEAFFGQGTRLTVV.

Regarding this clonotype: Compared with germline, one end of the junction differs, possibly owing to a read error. CDR3 DNA sequence: TGTGCCAGTAGCCAACACGGACTAGCGGGGGCCTGGGGAGGGCAGTTCTTC. It specifies CASSQHGLAGAWGGQFF. The gene calls are TRBV4-2 and TRBJ2-1, with 13 positions matching TRBD2. The germline V gene encodes CDR1 LGHNA and CDR2 YNFKEQ. The CDR3 totals 17 residues.

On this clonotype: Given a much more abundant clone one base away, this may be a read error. CDR3 in amino acids: CASSWGLAGEKYF. In nucleotides, the CDR3 is TGTGCCAGCAGTTGGGGACTAGCGGGCGAGAAGTACTTC. The chain links TRBV12-3 or TRBV12-4 to TRBJ2-7; TRBD2 matches 12 bases. This CDR3 spans 13 amino acids.

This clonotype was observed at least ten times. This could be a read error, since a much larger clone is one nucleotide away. CDR3 sequence: CSAVMGGGAEAFF. The CDR3 bases are TGCAGTGCCGTTATGGGGGGGGGGGCTGAAGCTTTCTTT. This chain links TRBV20-1 with TRBJ1-1; possibly TRBD1 for D (5 bases). Germline lookup yields CDR1 DFQATT and CDR2 SNEGSKA (reference sequence). This CDR3 region has 13 residues. Trimming pared 6 bases from V and 6 bases from J, leaving 17 bases between.

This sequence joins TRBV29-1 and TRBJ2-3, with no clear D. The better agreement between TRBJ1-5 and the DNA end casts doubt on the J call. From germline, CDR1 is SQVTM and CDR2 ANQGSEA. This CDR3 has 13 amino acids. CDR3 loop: CSDLREGTHTQHF. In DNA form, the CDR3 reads TGCAGCGACCTCCGAGAGGGCACACATACGCAGCATTTT.

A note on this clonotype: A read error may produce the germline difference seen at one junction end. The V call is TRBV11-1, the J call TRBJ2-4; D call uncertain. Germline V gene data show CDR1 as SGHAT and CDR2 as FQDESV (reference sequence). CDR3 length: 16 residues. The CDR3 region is CASTHSGRASKNIRYF. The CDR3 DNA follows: TGTGCCAGCACCCACTCAGGTAGGGCGAGCAAAAACATTCGGTACTTC.

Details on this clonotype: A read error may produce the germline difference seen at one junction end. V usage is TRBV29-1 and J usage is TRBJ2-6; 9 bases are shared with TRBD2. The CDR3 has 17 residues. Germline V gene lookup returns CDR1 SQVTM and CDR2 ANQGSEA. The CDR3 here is CSVEEVAGVSRANVLTF. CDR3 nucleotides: TGCAGCGTTGAGGAGGTAGCGGGAGTTTCTAGGGCCAACGTCCTAACTTTC.

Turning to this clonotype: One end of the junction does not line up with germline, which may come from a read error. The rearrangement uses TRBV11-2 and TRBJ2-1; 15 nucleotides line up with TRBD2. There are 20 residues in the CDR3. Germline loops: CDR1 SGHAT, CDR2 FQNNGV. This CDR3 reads CASSHKGLAGGQNSYNEPFF. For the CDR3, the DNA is TGTGCCAGCAGCCACAAGGGACTAGCGGGAGGCCAGAACTCCTACAATGAGCCGTTCTTC. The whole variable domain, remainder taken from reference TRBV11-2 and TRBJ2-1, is EAGVAQSPRYKIIEKRQSVAFWCNPISGHATLYWYQQILGQGPKLLIQFQNNGVVDDSQLPKDRFSAERLKGVDSTLKIQPAKLEDSAVYLCASSHKGLAGGQNSYNEPFFGPGTRLTVL.

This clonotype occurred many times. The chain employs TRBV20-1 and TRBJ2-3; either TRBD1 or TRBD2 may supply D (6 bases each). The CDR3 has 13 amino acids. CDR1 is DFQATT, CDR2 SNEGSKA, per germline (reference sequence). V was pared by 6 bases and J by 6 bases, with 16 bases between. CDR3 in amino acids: CSATGPSEDTQYF. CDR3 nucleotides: TGCAGTGCGACAGGACCTAGCGAGGATACGCAGTATTTT.

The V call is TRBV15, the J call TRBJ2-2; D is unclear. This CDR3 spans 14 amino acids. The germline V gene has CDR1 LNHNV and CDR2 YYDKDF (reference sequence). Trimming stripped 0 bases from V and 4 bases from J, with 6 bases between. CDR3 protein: CATSREGFTGELFF. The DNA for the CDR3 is TGTGCCACCAGCAGAGAGGGTTTCACCGGGGAGCTGTTTTTT.

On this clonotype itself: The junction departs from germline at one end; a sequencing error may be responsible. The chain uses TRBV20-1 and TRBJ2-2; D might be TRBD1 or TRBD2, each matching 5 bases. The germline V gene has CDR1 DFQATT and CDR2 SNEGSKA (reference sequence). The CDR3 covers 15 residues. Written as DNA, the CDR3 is TGCAATGCTAGCCCCTCAACATGGGGCCCCGGGGAGCTGTTTTTT. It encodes CNASPSTWGPGELFF.

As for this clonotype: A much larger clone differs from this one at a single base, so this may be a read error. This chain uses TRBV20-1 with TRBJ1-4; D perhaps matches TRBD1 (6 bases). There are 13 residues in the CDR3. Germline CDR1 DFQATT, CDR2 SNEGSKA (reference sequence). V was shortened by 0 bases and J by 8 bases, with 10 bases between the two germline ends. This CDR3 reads CSARDQGCEKLFF. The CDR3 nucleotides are TGCAGTGCTAGAGACCAGGGGTGCGAAAAACTGTTTTTT.

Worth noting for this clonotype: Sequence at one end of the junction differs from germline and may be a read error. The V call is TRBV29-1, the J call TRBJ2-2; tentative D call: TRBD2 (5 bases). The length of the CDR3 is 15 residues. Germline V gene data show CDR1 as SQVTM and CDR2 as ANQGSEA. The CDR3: CSVETSGRKTWELFF. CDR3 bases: TGCAGCGTTGAAACTAGTGGGAGAAAAACCTGGGAGTTGTTTTTT.